Listed below are T cell receptor beta chains from one sample, sequenced in a study of shared clonotypes between healthy human individuals. Data came from immunoSEQ multiplex PCR; TCRdb stores just in-frame clones and leaves some out. The table lists around 2,000,000 clones, just under 95% of them singletons. Sample: naive CD8+ T cells sorted from blood. The source is a man aged 18 to 30 in good health. CDR3s include the opening cysteine and the closing phenylalanine or tryptophan. Fields, in order: CDR3 length, V gene, clone size, J gene, D gene, CDR3 protein, CDR3 DNA. A D gene is named only where the DNA matches it firmly. The size field is filled for only some rows; it gives once, few, many or a size class.

cdr3_length: 16
v_call: TRBV7-9
clone_size: -
j_call: TRBJ1-1
d_call: -
cdr3_aa: CASSPTLHGLNTEAFF
cdr3_nt: TGTGCCAGCAGTCCTACCCTCCACGGCCTGAACACTGAAGCTTTCTTT

cdr3_length: 13
v_call: TRBV11-3
clone_size: -
j_call: TRBJ2-5
d_call: -
cdr3_aa: CASSPTGTETQYF
cdr3_nt: TGTGCCAGCAGCCCCACAGGGACCGAGACCCAGTACTTC

cdr3_length: 14
v_call: TRBV6-5
clone_size: -
j_call: TRBJ1-3
d_call: -
cdr3_aa: CASSPPDEGNTIYF
cdr3_nt: TGTGCCAGCAGTCCCCCGGACGAAGGAAACACCATATATTTT

cdr3_length: 13
v_call: TRBV6-6
clone_size: -
j_call: TRBJ2-7
d_call: -
cdr3_aa: CASRPTVSYEQYF
cdr3_nt: TGTGCCAGCAGACCGACAGTCTCCTACGAGCAGTACTTC

cdr3_length: 14
v_call: TRBV29-1
clone_size: -
j_call: TRBJ1-1
d_call: -
cdr3_aa: CSVGLGGSITEAFF
cdr3_nt: TGCAGCGTTGGGTTGGGAGGGTCGATCACTGAAGCTTTCTTT

cdr3_length: 13
v_call: TRBV10-3
clone_size: few
j_call: TRBJ1-2
d_call: TRBD1
cdr3_aa: CATLGGDDYGYTF
cdr3_nt: TGTGCCACCCTAGGGGGCGACGACTATGGCTACACCTTC

cdr3_length: 17
v_call: TRBV29-1
clone_size: -
j_call: TRBJ2-2
d_call: -
cdr3_aa: CSVDAAVGAWGTGELFF
cdr3_nt: TGCAGCGTCGACGCAGCAGTGGGGGCGTGGGGCACCGGGGAGCTGTTTTTT

cdr3_length: 16
v_call: TRBV6-4
clone_size: -
j_call: TRBJ2-1
d_call: TRBD1
cdr3_aa: CASSGDRATPYNEQFF
cdr3_nt: TGTGCCAGCAGTGGTGACAGGGCCACCCCCTACAATGAGCAGTTCTTC

cdr3_length: 12
v_call: TRBV7-9
clone_size: once
j_call: TRBJ2-5
d_call: -
cdr3_aa: CASSTSRETQYF
cdr3_nt: TGTGCCAGCAGCACCTCGAGGGAGACCCAGTACTTC

cdr3_length: 16
v_call: TRBV28
clone_size: -
j_call: TRBJ1-3
d_call: -
cdr3_aa: CASSFRGRVTGNTIYF
cdr3_nt: TGTGCCAGCAGTTTTCGAGGGAGGGTCACTGGAAACACCATATATTTT

cdr3_length: 13
v_call: TRBV5-1
clone_size: once
j_call: TRBJ2-5
d_call: -
cdr3_aa: CASSFRGPETQYF
cdr3_nt: TGCGCCAGCAGCTTCCGGGGCCCCGAGACCCAGTACTTC

cdr3_length: 17
v_call: TRBV7-9
clone_size: -
j_call: TRBJ2-2
d_call: -
cdr3_aa: CASSLALAGANTGELFF
cdr3_nt: TGTGCCAGCAGCTTAGCGCTAGCAGGGGCGAACACCGGGGAGCTGTTTTTT

cdr3_length: 14
v_call: TRBV28
clone_size: -
j_call: TRBJ1-1
d_call: -
cdr3_aa: CASSFFRDSTEAFF
cdr3_nt: TGTGCCAGCAGTTTTTTCCGGGATAGCACTGAAGCTTTCTTT

cdr3_length: 13
v_call: TRBV5-6
clone_size: -
j_call: TRBJ1-1
d_call: -
cdr3_aa: CASSQRAADKAFF
cdr3_nt: TGTGCCAGCAGCCAACGCGCCGCAGATAAAGCTTTCTTT

cdr3_length: 15
v_call: TRBV28
clone_size: -
j_call: TRBJ2-1
d_call: TRBD1
cdr3_aa: CASTRDRVNLGEQFF
cdr3_nt: TGTGCCAGCACACGGGACAGGGTAAATCTGGGTGAGCAGTTCTTC

cdr3_length: 16
v_call: TRBV27
clone_size: -
j_call: TRBJ1-5
d_call: -
cdr3_aa: CASSLSAGEGHQPQHF
cdr3_nt: TGTGCCAGCAGTTTATCGGCAGGGGAAGGGCATCAGCCCCAGCATTTT

cdr3_length: 13
v_call: TRBV16
clone_size: -
j_call: TRBJ2-1
d_call: -
cdr3_aa: CASSEVYQGEQFF
cdr3_nt: TGTGCCAGCAGCGAGGTTTATCAGGGAGAGCAGTTCTTC

cdr3_length: 15
v_call: TRBV9
clone_size: once
j_call: TRBJ2-5
d_call: TRBD2
cdr3_aa: CASSAGGTTQETQYF
cdr3_nt: TGTGCCAGCAGCGCCGGGGGGACTACCCAAGAGACCCAGTACTTC

cdr3_length: 13
v_call: TRBV29-1
clone_size: once
j_call: TRBJ1-2
d_call: -
cdr3_aa: CSVGAPRINGYTF
cdr3_nt: TGCAGCGTTGGAGCCCCCCGTATTAATGGCTACACCTTC

cdr3_length: 13
v_call: TRBV7-8
clone_size: once
j_call: TRBJ1-5
d_call: -
cdr3_aa: CASSLGFTQPQHF
cdr3_nt: TGTGCCAGCAGCTTAGGCTTTACCCAGCCCCAGCATTTT

cdr3_length: 15
v_call: TRBV5-6
clone_size: -
j_call: TRBJ2-3
d_call: -
cdr3_aa: CASSEVDAITDTQYF
cdr3_nt: TGTGCCAGCAGCGAGGTAGACGCCATCACAGATACGCAGTATTTT

cdr3_length: 13
v_call: TRBV4-1
clone_size: -
j_call: TRBJ2-7
d_call: TRBD2
cdr3_aa: CASSSAGEREQYF
cdr3_nt: TGCGCCAGCAGCTCAGCGGGAGAGAGGGAGCAGTACTTC

cdr3_length: 14
v_call: TRBV6-5
clone_size: -
j_call: TRBJ2-7
d_call: TRBD1
cdr3_aa: CASSYGTGSREQYF
cdr3_nt: TGTGCCAGCAGTTACGGGACAGGATCTCGCGAGCAGTACTTC

cdr3_length: 16
v_call: TRBV7-2
clone_size: -
j_call: TRBJ2-4
d_call: -
cdr3_aa: CASSLDSFLAKNIQYF
cdr3_nt: TGTGCCAGCAGCTTAGATTCTTTTTTAGCCAAAAACATTCAGTACTTC

cdr3_length: 14
v_call: TRBV13
clone_size: -
j_call: TRBJ1-1
d_call: -
cdr3_aa: CASSPSGFATEAFF
cdr3_nt: TGTGCCAGCAGCCCGTCTGGGTTCGCTACTGAAGCTTTCTTT

cdr3_length: 17
v_call: TRBV27
clone_size: -
j_call: TRBJ2-7
d_call: -
cdr3_aa: CASSFDAETASSYEQYF
cdr3_nt: TGTGCCAGCAGTTTCGACGCCGAGACAGCGAGCTCCTACGAGCAGTACTTC

cdr3_length: 16
v_call: TRBV4-3
clone_size: -
j_call: TRBJ2-5
d_call: -
cdr3_aa: CASSLARGAEGETQYF
cdr3_nt: TGCGCCAGCAGCTTGGCTCGGGGGGCCGAGGGGGAGACCCAGTACTTC

cdr3_length: 15
v_call: TRBV19
clone_size: -
j_call: TRBJ1-5
d_call: TRBD1
cdr3_aa: CASRGTGGGNQPQHF
cdr3_nt: TGTGCCAGTAGGGGGACAGGAGGGGGAAATCAGCCCCAGCATTTT

cdr3_length: 14
v_call: TRBV15
clone_size: -
j_call: TRBJ2-7
d_call: -
cdr3_aa: CATSRGSKTYEQYF
cdr3_nt: TGTGCCACCAGCAGAGGATCAAAAACCTACGAGCAGTACTTC

cdr3_length: 16
v_call: TRBV15
clone_size: -
j_call: TRBJ1-1
d_call: -
cdr3_aa: CATSRGVLGMNTEAFF
cdr3_nt: TGTGCCACCAGCAGAGGGGTGCTCGGGATGAACACTGAAGCTTTCTTT

cdr3_length: 17
v_call: TRBV27
clone_size: once
j_call: TRBJ2-3
d_call: TRBD2
cdr3_aa: CASSLPPSTSGINTQYF
cdr3_nt: TGTGCCAGCAGTTTACCCCCCTCGACTAGCGGGATAAATACGCAGTATTTT

cdr3_length: 13
v_call: TRBV7-2
clone_size: once
j_call: TRBJ2-1
d_call: -
cdr3_aa: CASSPRSYNEQFF
cdr3_nt: TGTGCCAGCAGCCCCAGGAGCTACAATGAGCAGTTCTTC

cdr3_length: 16
v_call: TRBV2
clone_size: -
j_call: TRBJ2-3
d_call: TRBD1
cdr3_aa: CASSDRQGASTDTQYF
cdr3_nt: TGTGCCAGCAGTGACCGACAGGGAGCTAGCACAGATACGCAGTATTTT

cdr3_length: 18
v_call: TRBV5-4
clone_size: -
j_call: TRBJ2-7
d_call: TRBD2
cdr3_aa: CASSLAPLLAGDPYEQYF
cdr3_nt: TGTGCCAGCAGCTTGGCCCCGCTACTAGCGGGAGACCCCTACGAGCAGTACTTC

cdr3_length: 15
v_call: TRBV9
clone_size: -
j_call: TRBJ2-5
d_call: -
cdr3_aa: CASSPIVEGWATQYF
cdr3_nt: TGTGCCAGCAGCCCTATAGTGGAGGGGTGGGCGACCCAGTACTTC

cdr3_length: 18
v_call: TRBV7-9
clone_size: -
j_call: TRBJ2-3
d_call: TRBD1
cdr3_aa: CASSLPSTGFDITDTQYF
cdr3_nt: TGTGCCAGCAGCTTACCCTCGACAGGGTTTGATATTACAGATACGCAGTATTTT

cdr3_length: 15
v_call: TRBV11-2
clone_size: -
j_call: TRBJ1-1
d_call: -
cdr3_aa: CASSLDEGLRTEAFF
cdr3_nt: TGTGCCAGCAGCTTAGACGAGGGTCTCCGAACTGAAGCTTTCTTT

cdr3_length: 18
v_call: TRBV5-1
clone_size: -
j_call: TRBJ2-7
d_call: -
cdr3_aa: CASSEGLLVQGYPYEQYF
cdr3_nt: TGCGCCAGCAGCGAGGGGCTGCTGGTCCAGGGATACCCCTACGAGCAGTACTTC

cdr3_length: 15
v_call: TRBV9
clone_size: -
j_call: TRBJ2-2
d_call: -
cdr3_aa: CASSVEGRSTGELFF
cdr3_nt: TGTGCCAGCAGTGTTGAGGGGCGCAGCACCGGGGAGCTGTTTTTT

cdr3_length: 12
v_call: TRBV29-1
clone_size: -
j_call: TRBJ2-7
d_call: -
cdr3_aa: CSVGGGTYEQYF
cdr3_nt: TGCAGCGTTGGTGGCGGTACCTACGAGCAGTACTTC

cdr3_length: 16
v_call: TRBV6-1
clone_size: -
j_call: TRBJ2-2
d_call: TRBD1
cdr3_aa: CASSDRQGVYTGELFF
cdr3_nt: TGTGCCAGCAGTGACCGACAGGGGGTTTACACCGGGGAGCTGTTTTTT

cdr3_length: 18
v_call: TRBV28
clone_size: -
j_call: TRBJ2-2
d_call: TRBD1
cdr3_aa: CASSSPYGTGGNTGELFF
cdr3_nt: TGTGCCAGCAGTTCTCCATACGGGACAGGGGGCAACACCGGGGAGCTGTTTTTT

cdr3_length: 16
v_call: TRBV27
clone_size: -
j_call: TRBJ2-6
d_call: -
cdr3_aa: CASSTRQASGANVLTF
cdr3_nt: TGTGCCAGCAGTACCAGACAGGCCTCTGGGGCCAACGTCCTGACTTTC

cdr3_length: 14
v_call: TRBV10-2
clone_size: -
j_call: TRBJ1-2
d_call: -
cdr3_aa: CASSETGVYYGYTF
cdr3_nt: TGCGCCAGCAGTGAGACCGGGGTGTACTATGGCTACACCTTC

cdr3_length: 15
v_call: TRBV4-3
clone_size: -
j_call: TRBJ1-1
d_call: -
cdr3_aa: CASSQGRQLNTEAFF
cdr3_nt: TGCGCCAGCAGCCAAGGCCGACAGTTGAACACTGAAGCTTTCTTT

cdr3_length: 15
v_call: TRBV4-3
clone_size: -
j_call: TRBJ2-1
d_call: -
cdr3_aa: CASSQDWSSYNEQFF
cdr3_nt: TGCGCCAGCAGCCAAGACTGGAGCTCCTACAATGAGCAGTTCTTC

cdr3_length: 15
v_call: TRBV13
clone_size: -
j_call: TRBJ2-7
d_call: -
cdr3_aa: CASSLRGAETYEQYF
cdr3_nt: TGTGCCAGCAGCTTAAGAGGGGCAGAGACCTACGAGCAGTACTTC

cdr3_length: 16
v_call: TRBV27
clone_size: -
j_call: TRBJ1-5
d_call: TRBD1
cdr3_aa: CASSLFPDRGNQPQHF
cdr3_nt: TGTGCCAGCAGTTTATTTCCCGACAGGGGAAATCAGCCCCAGCATTTT

cdr3_length: 15
v_call: TRBV7-6
clone_size: -
j_call: TRBJ1-1
d_call: TRBD1
cdr3_aa: CASSLEDRADFEAFF
cdr3_nt: TGTGCCAGCAGCTTAGAAGACAGGGCGGACTTTGAAGCTTTCTTT

cdr3_length: 17
v_call: TRBV4-2
clone_size: -
j_call: TRBJ2-7
d_call: TRBD1
cdr3_aa: CASSPGEGRQGAYEQYF
cdr3_nt: TGTGCCAGCAGCCCAGGAGAGGGGAGACAGGGAGCCTACGAGCAGTACTTC

cdr3_length: 17
v_call: TRBV4-1
clone_size: -
j_call: TRBJ1-2
d_call: TRBD1
cdr3_aa: CASSQDWGQSLHYGYTF
cdr3_nt: TGCGCCAGCAGCCAAGATTGGGGACAGTCACTCCACTATGGCTACACCTTC

cdr3_length: 15
v_call: TRBV5-1
clone_size: -
j_call: TRBJ2-1
d_call: TRBD2
cdr3_aa: CASSVGRLAGNEQFF
cdr3_nt: TGCGCCAGCAGCGTCGGTCGACTAGCGGGGAATGAGCAGTTCTTC

cdr3_length: 15
v_call: TRBV7-6
clone_size: -
j_call: TRBJ2-7
d_call: TRBD1
cdr3_aa: CASSSRDRNSYEQYF
cdr3_nt: TGTGCCAGCAGCTCCAGGGACAGAAACTCCTACGAGCAGTACTTC

cdr3_length: 12
v_call: TRBV30
clone_size: -
j_call: TRBJ2-1
d_call: -
cdr3_aa: CASSPGGPEQFF
cdr3_nt: TGTGCCTCGAGTCCCGGGGGGCCTGAGCAGTTCTTC